Shown below are 17 T cell receptor beta chains from a single sample sequenced in a study of spatial heterogeneity in lung cancer. TCRdb re-analysed the 5' RACE reads in MiXCR, keeping a single row per CDR3 protein. The sample shows about 36,000 distinct CDR3 sequences, 4% to 6% of them seen only once. The time point: sample taken at primary tumor resection. No cells were sorted before sequencing. The whole RNA sequenced was extracted from tumor, nontumor lung or frozen PBMC. Source: PBMCs, taken at surgery. These receptors were collected from a female donor with early-stage non-small cell lung cancer.

In this sample, this clonotype is medium-sized. The chain recombines TRBV20-1 with TRBJ2-7; 10 positions agree with TRBD2. This CDR3 has 15 amino acids. The V gene's germline CDR1 is DFQATT and CDR2 SNEGSKA (reference sequence). V was pared by 6 bases and J by 4 bases, with 12 bases of the junction left unmatched. This chain's CDR3 is CSASPGLATLYEQYF. DNA of the CDR3: TGCAGTGCAAGTCCGGGACTAGCGACCCTTTACGAGCAGTACTTC.

The chain employs TRBV18 and TRBJ2-5; 7 bases agree with TRBD1. This CDR3 spans 15 amino acids. Germline assignment: CDR1 KGHSH and CDR2 LQKENI. The V and J ends lost 3 bases and 1 base, in that order; junction bases with no gene match: 5. The CDR3 nucleotides are TGTGCCAGCTCACCTCGGGCAGGGGGCCAAGAGACCCAGTACTTC. Translated, it gives CASSPRAGGQETQYF.

This clonotype was detected many times. The chain carries TRBV20-1 and TRBJ2-1; TRBD2 aligns across 10 bases. Germline assignment: CDR1 DFQATT and CDR2 SNEGSKA (reference sequence). Trimming cost V 1 base and J 6 bases; bases outside gene matches: 3. CDR3 length: 14 amino acids. The CDR3 bases are TGCAGTGCTAGAGTGCTAGCGGGAGCCAATGAGCAGTTCTTC. Translated: CSARVLAGANEQFF.

The chain carries TRBV18 and TRBJ1-2; a weak D match, TRBD1 (6 bases). This CDR3 has 14 amino acids. Germline CDR1 and CDR2: KGHSH and LQKENI. V gave up 5 bases and J gave up 8 bases, with 18 bases separating them. The CDR3 DNA reads TGTGCCAGCTCAAGCAGGGGTGGGGAAGAAGGCTACACCTTC. Protein: CASSSRGGEEGYTF.

At least ten counts were recorded for this clonotype. The genes are TRBV4-3 and TRBJ2-7, with D uncertain. Between the trimmed V and J ends, which lost 4 bases and 3 bases, there was a span of 16 bases. Germline CDR1 is LGHNA and CDR2 is YSLEER. CDR3 length: 15 amino acids. CDR3 loop: CASSPLVTSSYEQYF. The CDR3 nucleotides read TGCGCCAGCAGCCCATTGGTGACCTCTAGCTACGAGCAGTACTTC.

This clonotype was counted many times. CDR3 nucleotides: TGTGCCAGCAGCTTATGGCGGGGAGGGCGCACAGATACGCAGTATTTT. This gives the protein CASSLWRGGRTDTQYF. This chain joins TRBV7-2 and TRBJ2-3; TRBD2 matches 7 bases. The junction had 6 bases not matched to a gene; V was cut back by 2 bases and J by 1 base. Germline CDR1 SGHTA, CDR2 FQGNSA. This CDR3 region has 16 residues.

This clonotype was seen ten or more times. The chain recombines TRBV9 with TRBJ2-3, with D perhaps matching TRBD2 (7 bases). The CDR3 is 15 residues long. Per germline, CDR1 SGDLS and CDR2 YYNGEE. V lost 0 bases, J lost 6 bases, and 14 bases lay in between. The CDR3 sequence is CASSVVVGGLDTQYF. CDR3 coding DNA: TGTGCCAGCAGCGTAGTGGTGGGGGGGCTGGATACGCAGTATTTT. Looking up the rest from reference TRBV9 and TRBJ2-3 gives the full variable domain: DSGVTQTPKHLITATGQRVTLRCSPRSGDLSVYWYQQSLDQGLQFLIQYYNGEERAKGNILERFSAQQFPDLHSELNLSSLELGDSALYFCASSVVVGGLDTQYFGPGTRLTVL.

V and J are TRBV5-6 and TRBJ2-7; TRBD1 matches 7 bases. Trimming took 4 bases from V and 5 from J; bases not matched to a gene: 6. The CDR3 has 13 residues. Germline CDR1 SGHDT, CDR2 YYEEEE. CDR3 sequence: CASSETGSDEQYF. The CDR3 DNA reads as TGTGCCAGCAGCGAGACAGGGTCGGACGAGCAGTACTTC.

This chain links TRBV7-2 with TRBJ2-1; TRBD1 matches at 8 bases. The CDR3 covers 15 residues. Germline CDR1 and CDR2: SGHTA and FQGNSA. V shed 5 bases and J 4 bases; nucleotides not matched to a gene: 7. The CDR3 loop reads CASSKDRGSYNEQFF. The CDR3 DNA is TGTGCCAGCAGCAAAGACAGGGGATCGTACAATGAGCAGTTCTTC.

The table lists this clonotype with a few counts. V is TRBV19 and J is TRBJ1-1; D may be TRBD1 (5 bases). This CDR3 is 13 amino acids long. Germline CDR1 is LNHDA and CDR2 is SQIVND (reference sequence). Trimming stripped 7 bases from V and 0 bases from J, with 9 bases between. The CDR3 bases are TGTGCCAGTATTGGGACGGTGAACACTGAAGCTTTCTTT. Its protein product is CASIGTVNTEAFF.

This clonotype was picked up many times. The chain joins TRBV19 to TRBJ1-4; D is uncertain. The CDR3 sequence is 15 residues long. Deletions cut 3 bases from V and 0 bases from J, with 8 bases between. Germline CDR1 is LNHDA and CDR2 is SQIVND (reference sequence). As DNA, the CDR3 is TGTGCCAGTAGTATTGGGATTGCAACTAATGAAAAACTGTTTTTT. This codes for CASSIGIATNEKLFF.

This clonotype occurred many times. This chain links TRBV5-1 with TRBJ1-1; D gene uncertain. CDR1 and CDR2 from the germline V gene are SGHRS and YFSETQ. V was clipped by 5 bases and J by 6 bases, with 8 bases between them. The CDR3 loop spans 11 amino acids. Written as DNA, the CDR3 is TGCGCCAGCAGACCCGACCCTGAAGCTTTCTTT. The encoded protein is CASRPDPEAFF. The whole variable domain, filled in from reference TRBV5-1 and TRBJ1-1, reads KAGVTQTPRYLIKTRGQQVTLSCSPISGHRSVSWYQQTPGQGLQFLFEYFSETQRNKGNFPGRFSGRQFSNSRSEMNVSTLELGDSALYLCASRPDPEAFFGQGTRLTVV.

A word on this clonotype: This may be a read error, as it is one base from a much larger clone. The CDR3 nucleotides are TGTGCCAGCGGTGTAGGGTATGTGCAGTTCTTC. It is translated as CASGVGYVQFF. V is TRBV6-2 or TRBV6-3 and J is TRBJ2-1; no firm D call. V gave up 8 bases and J gave up 12 bases, with 14 bases separating them. Germline V gene sequence: CDR1 MNHEY, CDR2 SVGEGT. This CDR3 is built from 11 residues.

This clonotype showed up many times. The rearrangement links TRBV12-3 or TRBV12-4 to TRBJ2-2; 9 nucleotides line up with TRBD2. Trimming cost V 5 bases and J 5 bases; bases outside gene matches: 6. CDR3 size: 15 residues. CDR3: CASSRGLAWTGELFF. In nucleotides, the CDR3 is TGTGCCAGCAGTCGCGGACTAGCGTGGACCGGGGAGCTGTTTTTT.

This clonotype came up many times. The J gene is TRBJ2-5, the V gene TRBV2; 7 bases line up with TRBD2. Germline CDR1 reads SNHLY; CDR2 reads FYNNEI. The ends lost 7 bases at V and 9 bases at J; junction bases unmatched: 5. The CDR3 extends over 11 amino acids. The CDR3 DNA sequence: TGTGCCAGCAAACCCGGGAGGTCCCAGTACTTC. Its translation is CASKPGRSQYF.

This clonotype was seen ten or more times. V usage is TRBV7-8 and J usage is TRBJ2-5, with D tentatively TRBD2 (5 bases). The V gene lost 3 bases and the J gene lost 4 bases, with 12 bases spanning the gap. The CDR3 has 14 amino acids. CDR1 is SGHVS and CDR2 is FQNEAQ in the germline V gene. The CDR3 DNA reads as TGTGCCAGCAGCTTTGGGAGAAACAGAGAGACCCAGTACTTC. Amino acid sequence: CASSFGRNRETQYF.

This clonotype came up many times. The CDR3 coding sequence is TGTGCCAGCAGCCCCCGGACAGGTCAAACCGGGGAGCTGTTTTTT. Residues: CASSPRTGQTGELFF. The chain links TRBV5-6 to TRBJ2-2; 7 bases fit TRBD1. V lost 4 bases to trimming and J lost 5 bases; unmatched junction nucleotides: 8. The CDR3 is 15 residues long. Germline CDR1 is SGHDT and CDR2 is YYEEEE.